These 27 T cell receptor beta chains share one sample of origin, sequenced in a study of blood T cell repertoires in COVID-19. Assay used: immunoSEQ multiplex PCR; TCRdb lists only in-frame clones, some missing. The sample holds roughly 200,000 clones, roughly 77% seen once. Sequencing was performed on peripheral blood. The receptors stem from a woman aged 40-49 years with COVID-19, enrolled during active disease.

This clone was seen more than once but under ten times. The rearrangement links TRBV5-1 to TRBJ2-7; 13 bases fit TRBD2. After removal of 1 base from V and 2 bases from J, the junction contained 0 bases not matched to a gene. The germline V gene has CDR1 SGHRS and CDR2 YFSETQ. CDR3 length: 15 amino acids. This CDR3 is CASSLTSGRAYEQYF. The CDR3 coding sequence is TGCGCCAGCAGCTTGACTAGCGGGAGGGCCTACGAGCAGTACTTC. Looking up the rest from reference TRBV5-1 and TRBJ2-7 gives the full variable domain: KAGVTQTPRYLIKTRGQQVTLSCSPISGHRSVSWYQQTPGQGLQFLFEYFSETQRNKGNFPGRFSGRQFSNSRSEMNVSTLELGDSALYLCASSLTSGRAYEQYFGPGTRLTVT.

On this clone: Other DNA variants within this sample encode the same CDR3. The CDR3 sequence: CASSYSGLADYEQYF. The CDR3 DNA reads TGTGCCAGCAGTTACTCGGGACTAGCGGACTACGAGCAGTACTTC. The genes are TRBV6-5 and TRBJ2-7; 11 bases are a match to TRBD2. CDR3 length: 15 residues. CDR1 and CDR2 (germline): MNHEY, SVGAGI. V trimming: 0 bases; J trimming: 3 bases; junction bases outside the gene matches: 1.

The chain combines TRBV7-3 with TRBJ2-1; 10 nucleotides line up with TRBD1. The trim removed 4 bases at V and 7 bases at J, leaving 7 bases unmatched. The CDR3 spans 15 residues. Germline CDR1 SGHTA, CDR2 FQGTGA. CDR3: CASSSDRGPWNEQFF. The CDR3 bases are TGTGCCAGCAGCTCCGACAGGGGGCCTTGGAATGAGCAGTTCTTC.

This chain links TRBV19 with TRBJ2-3; weak D call: TRBD2 (6 bases). V was clipped by 7 bases and J by 4 bases, with 12 bases between them. This CDR3 region has 13 residues. Germline-derived CDR1 and CDR2 are LNHDA and SQIVND (reference sequence). CDR3 in amino acids: CASTRSGADTQYF. Written as DNA, the CDR3 is TGTGCCAGTACCCGGTCGGGAGCAGATACGCAGTATTTT.

This chain connects TRBV7-2 to TRBJ2-5; D may be TRBD1 (5 bases). The CDR3 has 13 amino acids. Trimming pared 6 bases from V and 8 bases from J, leaving 16 bases between. The germline V gene encodes CDR1 SGHTA and CDR2 FQGNSA. Here the CDR3 reads CASRFTGDQTQYF. Written as DNA, the CDR3 is TGTGCCAGCAGGTTTACAGGAGACCAAACCCAGTACTTC.

The chain has TRBV6-5 and TRBJ1-2; TRBD1 is a possible D gene (6 bases). This CDR3 has 15 residues. Germline V CDR1 and CDR2: MNHEY, SVGAGI. Trimming left V 7 bases short and J 2 bases short, with 17 bases between. CDR3 region: CASTQRGAENYGYTF. The DNA for the CDR3 is TGTGCCAGCACCCAACGGGGGGCAGAAAACTATGGCTACACCTTC.

The rearrangement links TRBV19 to TRBJ2-3; 11 bases are a match to TRBD2. Germline V gene lookup returns CDR1 LNHDA and CDR2 SQIVND (reference sequence). The V and J ends lost 5 bases and 1 base, in that order; junction bases with no gene match: 5. CDR3 size: 16 residues. CDR3 nucleotides: TGTGCCAGTAGTTTCTCACTAGCGGGGGGCACAGATACGCAGTATTTT. Translation: CASSFSLAGGTDTQYF.

This chain uses TRBV10-3 with TRBJ1-2; 8 bases match TRBD1. This CDR3 is built from 15 residues. The ends lost 4 bases at V and 7 bases at J; junction bases unmatched: 11. Germline loops: CDR1 ENHRY, CDR2 SYGVKD. The CDR3 region is CAISGGDRSRRGYTF. The CDR3 coding sequence is TGTGCCATCAGTGGTGGGGACAGGTCGAGACGTGGCTACACCTTC.

V gene TRBV7-9 combines with J gene TRBJ1-5; a possible D gene is TRBD1 (6 bases). This CDR3 contains 18 residues. V lost 5 bases and J lost 0, with 20 bases in between. Germline lookup yields CDR1 SEHNR and CDR2 FQNEAQ (reference sequence). The CDR3, as DNA: TGTGCCAGCAGCGTTACAAGATCAGGGGAATATAGCAATCAGCCCCAGCATTTT. This translates into CASSVTRSGEYSNQPQHF.

This clone was recorded a few times. V and J are TRBV13 and TRBJ2-7, with a weak D call TRBD1 (6 bases). This CDR3 is 13 amino acids long. The V and J ends lost 0 bases and 3 bases respectively, with 6 bases between them. The germline CDR1 and CDR2 sequences are PRHDT and FYEKMQ (reference sequence). The CDR3 nucleotides are TGTGCCAGCAGCTTAGGGGACAGCTACGAGCAGTACTTC. This encodes CASSLGDSYEQYF.

The chain uses TRBV6-5 and TRBJ1-2; D uncertain. The CDR3 sequence is 14 residues long. From germline, CDR1 is MNHEY and CDR2 SVGAGI. Trimming stripped 0 bases from V and 3 bases from J, with 8 bases between. For the CDR3, the DNA is TGTGCCAGCAGTTACTCCCAGGTGGACTATGGCTACACCTTC. The encoded protein is CASSYSQVDYGYTF.

The chain combines TRBV6-5 with TRBJ2-2; tentatively, D is TRBD1 (5 bases). Between the trimmed V and J ends, which lost 1 base and 0 bases, there was a span of 9 bases. The CDR3 has 16 residues. Germline CDR1 is MNHEY and CDR2 is SVGAGI. DNA of the CDR3: TGTGCCAGCAGTTACTTTGGACACGCGAACACCGGGGAGCTGTTTTTT. It specifies CASSYFGHANTGELFF.

This sequence joins TRBV5-4 and TRBJ2-7, with 9 bases fitting TRBD2. This CDR3 region has 17 residues. V lost 3 bases, J lost 3 bases, and 13 bases stayed unmatched. Germline values: CDR1 SGHNT, CDR2 YYREEE (reference sequence). This CDR3 is CASSSRSWPAGGYEQYF. Here the CDR3 DNA reads TGTGCCAGCAGCTCCCGATCCTGGCCAGCGGGGGGCTACGAGCAGTACTTC. Supplemented by reference TRBV5-4 and TRBJ2-7, the full variable domain reads ETGVTQSPTHLIKTRGQQVTLRCSSQSGHNTVSWYQQALGQGPQFIFQYYREEENGRGNFPPRFSGLQFPNYSSELNVNALELDDSALYLCASSSRSWPAGGYEQYFGPGTRLTVT.

This chain connects TRBV5-4 to TRBJ2-1, with no clear D. V gave up 4 bases and J gave up 8 bases, with 19 bases separating them. This CDR3 contains 15 residues. The germline gives CDR1 SGHNT, CDR2 YYREEE (reference sequence). The CDR3 sequence is CASSPKRDRGHEQFF. CDR3 bases: TGTGCCAGCAGCCCGAAAAGAGACCGAGGCCATGAGCAGTTCTTC.

This sequence joins TRBV5-1 and TRBJ2-1, with 14 nucleotides matching TRBD2. CDR1 is SGHRS, CDR2 YFSETQ, per germline. With V trimmed by 3 bases and J by 4 bases, 9 bases remained unmatched. This CDR3 has 18 residues. The CDR3 here is CASSSPGTSGSVYNEQFF. DNA for the CDR3: TGCGCCAGCAGCTCTCCGGGGACTAGCGGGAGCGTATACAATGAGCAGTTCTTC. The full variable domain, in which reference TRBV5-1 and TRBJ2-1 provide the parts outside the CDR3, is KAGVTQTPRYLIKTRGQQVTLSCSPISGHRSVSWYQQTPGQGLQFLFEYFSETQRNKGNFPGRFSGRQFSNSRSEMNVSTLELGDSALYLCASSSPGTSGSVYNEQFFGPGTRLTVL.

This chain joins TRBV6-5 and TRBJ1-2, with D hard to call. Germline CDR1 is MNHEY and CDR2 is SVGAGI. The CDR3 contains 15 residues. V was trimmed by 6 bases and J by 0 bases, leaving 14 bases between them. This chain's CDR3 is CASSPQISPNYGYTF. The CDR3, as DNA: TGTGCCAGCAGCCCCCAGATTAGCCCTAACTATGGCTACACCTTC.

The V call is TRBV3-1 (or the pseudogene TRBV3-2), the J call TRBJ2-5, with TRBD1 as a possible D gene (6 bases). Germline V gene lookup returns CDR1 LGHDT and CDR2 YNNKEL (reference sequence). V was clipped by 8 bases and J by 8 bases, with 21 bases between them. The CDR3 totals 14 residues. In DNA form, the CDR3 reads TGTGCCAGCGGTCAAGCTGGGGGCCCAGGTACCCAGTACTTC. Translation gives CASGQAGGPGTQYF.

V usage is TRBV5-8 and J usage is TRBJ2-7; possibly TRBD1 for D (5 bases). Trimming left V 4 bases short and J 3 bases short, with 11 bases between. Germline assignment: CDR1 SGHTS and CDR2 YDEGEE. The length of the CDR3 is 13 residues. CDR3 loop: CASSRAQVYEQYF. The CDR3 region has the DNA TGTGCCAGCAGCCGAGCACAGGTCTACGAGCAGTACTTC. The complete variable domain, with remaining parts taken from reference TRBV5-8 and TRBJ2-7, reads EAGVTQSPTHLIKTRGQQATLRCSPISGHTSVYWYQQALGLGLQFLLWYDEGEERNRGNFPPRFSGRQFPNYSSELNVNALELEDSALYLCASSRAQVYEQYFGPGTRLTVT.

The rearrangement uses TRBV9 and TRBJ1-1, with unresolved D. Trimming pared 4 bases from V and 0 bases from J, leaving 10 bases between. There are 14 residues in the CDR3. Germline CDR1 is SGDLS and CDR2 is YYNGEE. CDR3 DNA sequence: TGTGCCAGCAGCCGTCAGAATATGAACACTGAAGCTTTCTTT. Its translation is CASSRQNMNTEAFF.

This chain joins TRBV6-5 and TRBJ2-1; D is unclear. V lost 7 bases, J lost 4 bases, and 5 bases lay in between. The CDR3 is made up of 11 amino acids. The germline gives CDR1 MNHEY, CDR2 SVGAGI. The CDR3 spells CASIQYNEQFF. The CDR3 DNA sequence: TGTGCCAGCATCCAGTACAATGAGCAGTTCTTC.

The chain joins TRBV5-5 to TRBJ2-3; possibly TRBD2 for D (6 bases). CDR1 is SGHKS, CDR2 YYEKEE, per germline (reference sequence). With 6 bases removed from V and 4 bases from J, the gap between germline ends came to 27 bases. This CDR3 is 18 amino acids long. In DNA, the CDR3 is TGTGCCAGCACCAAGTTTGACTTCCTTAGGCGGGGCGCAGATACGCAGTATTTT. It encodes CASTKFDFLRRGADTQYF. Full variable domain (rest looked up from reference TRBV5-5 and TRBJ2-3): DAGVTQSPTHLIKTRGQQVTLRCSPISGHKSVSWYQQVLGQGPQFIFQYYEKEERGRGNFPDRFSARQFPNYSSELNVNALLLGDSALYLCASTKFDFLRRGADTQYFGPGTRLTVL.

This chain uses TRBV18 with TRBJ2-5, with D unresolved. CDR1 is KGHSH, CDR2 LQKENI, per germline. The CDR3 runs to 12 residues. V was trimmed by 3 bases and J by 6 bases, leaving 8 bases between them. As DNA, the CDR3 is TGTGCCAGCTCACCCCCTGAGAAGACCCAGTACTTC. This sequence encodes CASSPPEKTQYF.

The chain uses TRBV29-1 and TRBJ1-1; D is unclear. The ends were cut back, 7 bases at V and 1 base at J, with 10 bases in the middle. Germline CDR1 SQVTM, CDR2 ANQGSEA. The CDR3 extends over 12 amino acids. The CDR3 region has the DNA TGCAGCGGACAACGTCCGAACACTGAAGCTTTCTTT. Residues: CSGQRPNTEAFF. The full variable domain, its missing parts supplied by reference TRBV29-1 and TRBJ1-1, is SAVISQKPSRDICQRGTSLTIQCQVDSQVTMMFWYRQQPGQSLTLIATANQGSEATYESGFVIDKFPISRPNLTFSTLTVSNMSPEDSSIYLCSGQRPNTEAFFGQGTRLTVV.

The chain couples TRBV7-3 to TRBJ2-5; D is possibly TRBD2 (7 bases). The germline V gene encodes CDR1 SGHTA and CDR2 FQGTGA. V was pared by 4 bases and J by 2 bases, with 11 bases between. The CDR3 is 14 amino acids. The CDR3 spells CASSWTAGQETQYF. DNA of the CDR3: TGTGCCAGCAGCTGGACAGCGGGGCAAGAGACCCAGTACTTC.

J is TRBJ1-1 and V is TRBV30, with 7 bases identical to TRBD1. V lost 2 bases to trimming and J lost 1 base; unmatched junction nucleotides: 7. CDR1 GTSNPN and CDR2 SVGIG come from the germline V gene (reference sequence). The CDR3 is made up of 15 amino acids. This CDR3 reads CAWSRRGQGNTEAFF. In DNA form, the CDR3 reads TGTGCCTGGAGTAGAAGGGGGCAGGGGAACACTGAAGCTTTCTTT. The whole variable domain, filled in from reference TRBV30 and TRBJ1-1, reads SQTIHQWPATLVQPVGSPLSLECTVEGTSNPNLYWYRQAAGRGLQLLFYSVGIGQISSEVPQNLSASRPQDRQFILSSKKLLLSDSGFYLCAWSRRGQGNTEAFFGQGTRLTVV.

This chain connects TRBV24-1 to TRBJ2-3; TRBD1 is a possible D gene (6 bases). Germline-derived CDR1 and CDR2 are KGHDR and SFDVKD. Trimming shortened V by 4 bases and J by 4 bases, and 14 bases separated the two germline ends. CDR3 length: 15 amino acids. The CDR3 nucleotides read TGTGCCACCAGTGACCCACAGGGTACCCCAGATACGCAGTATTTT. Its translation: CATSDPQGTPDTQYF.

The rearrangement joins TRBV6-2 or TRBV6-3 to TRBJ1-5, with TRBD1 matching over 8 bases. Germline V CDR1 and CDR2: MNHEY, SVGEGT. The CDR3 has 14 residues. With 5 bases clipped from V and 2 bases from J, the junction kept 2 bases outside the gene matches. Written as DNA, the CDR3 is TGTGCCAGCAGTCTACAGGGGGGCAATCAGCCCCAGCATTTT. It is translated as CASSLQGGNQPQHF.